This T cell receptor beta chain came from a study of T cells after yellow fever vaccination. Study outcomes and limitations: Contaminants from the bulk population, in the form of abundant clonotypes, could be found in FACS-sorted repertoires. A secondary response was less intense yet reached its peak sooner, at day 5 versus 15.

This clonotype was counted between two and nine times. No antigen is known for it. A universal primer site and UMIs were added as TCR cDNA was made by 5'RACE template switching. From the 5' RACE reads, TCRdb called clonotypes with MiXCR, one entry per CDR3 protein. Of 200,000 to 250,000 distinct CDR3 sequences in the sample, 6.9% are singletons; the top ten hold about 0.85%. The TCR was taken from a man younger than 45 who received the YFV17D yellow fever vaccine. The sample here was CD4+ T cells sorted from PBMCs, taken 15 days after the yellow fever booster vaccination.

Here the CDR3 DNA reads TGTGCCAGCAGCGGACCAGCTCTCGGTGAGCAGTTCTTC. This translates into CASSGPALGEQFF. This chain connects TRBV9 to TRBJ2-1; no definite D call. The germline gives CDR1 SGDLS, CDR2 YYNGEE. This CDR3 is 13 amino acids long. The V and J ends lost 3 bases and 9 bases respectively, with 13 bases between them.